What follows is one T cell receptor beta chain and its context. The entry originates in a study of blood T cell repertoires in COVID-19. Overall study: Acute and convalescent COVID-19 specimens originated in the United States, Italy and Spain. Sample material is recorded as cDNA or gDNA derived from T cells, B-cell-depleted T cells, or PBMCs.

Original methodology: Researchers report that nucleated cell counts were estimated from reference gene primer amplification. Repertoires were generated with immunoSEQ multiplex PCR, while TCRdb's copy carries only in-frame clones and drops some. Clone size and the V and J calls come from that table; the DNA yielded D and trimming. The sample yields approximately 38,000 clones, 70% to 85% seen once. Germline V gene sequence: CDR1 SGHTA, CDR2 FQGNSA. Unmatched junction bases numbered 12, after V lost 1 base and J lost 7 bases. The CDR3 is 17 amino acids. This sequence was found in a human donor with acute or convalescent COVID-19. The donor label of this sample is uncertain. Sequenced material: peripheral blood. The chain employs TRBV7-2 and TRBJ2-5, with TRBD2 identical over 10 bases. As DNA, the CDR3 is TGTGCCAGCAGCTTAGGGTCCAGCGGGGGGGCCATGGGGACCCAGTACTTC. Translating gives CASSLGSSGGAMGTQYF.